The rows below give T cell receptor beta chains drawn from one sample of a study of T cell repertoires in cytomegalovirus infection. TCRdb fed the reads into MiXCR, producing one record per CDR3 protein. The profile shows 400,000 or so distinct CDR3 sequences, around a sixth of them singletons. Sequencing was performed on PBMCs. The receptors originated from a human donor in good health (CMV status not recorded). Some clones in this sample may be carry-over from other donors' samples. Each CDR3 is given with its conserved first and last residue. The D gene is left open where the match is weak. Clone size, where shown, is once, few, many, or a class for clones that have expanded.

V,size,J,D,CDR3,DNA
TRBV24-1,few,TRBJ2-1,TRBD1,CATSGGVGTAYNEQFF,TGTGCCACCAGTGGAGGGGTGGGGACAGCCTACAATGAGCAGTTCTTC
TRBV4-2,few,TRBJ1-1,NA,CASSQELEAFF,TGTGCCAGCAGCCAAGAACTTGAAGCTTTCTTT
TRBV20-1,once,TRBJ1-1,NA,CSARDQPGSMNTEAFF,TGCAGTGCTAGAGATCAGCCCGGGTCTATGAACACTGAAGCTTTCTTT
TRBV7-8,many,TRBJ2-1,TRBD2,CASRRTTSGGVEQFF,TGTGCCAGCAGACGAACCACTAGCGGGGGTGTTGAGCAGTTCTTC
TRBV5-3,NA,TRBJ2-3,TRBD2,CASSNLAGGRQDTQYF,TGTGCCAGCAGCAACCTAGCGGGGGGCAGGCAAGATACGCAGTATTTT
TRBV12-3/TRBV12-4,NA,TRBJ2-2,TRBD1,CASRPDRGWNTGELFF,TGTGCCAGCAGACCCGACAGGGGATGGAACACCGGGGAGCTGTTTTTT
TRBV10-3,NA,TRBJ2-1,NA,CATRDSQLLYNEQFF,TGTGCCACCCGGGACTCCCAACTACTTTACAATGAGCAGTTCTTC
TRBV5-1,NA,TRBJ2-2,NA,CASSLFRENTGELFF,TGCGCCAGCAGCTTGTTTCGGGAAAACACCGGGGAGCTGTTTTTT
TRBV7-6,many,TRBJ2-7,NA,CASSPSAESSYEQYF,TGTGCCAGCAGCCCCTCTGCGGAAAGCTCCTACGAGCAGTACTTC
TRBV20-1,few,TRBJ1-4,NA,CSARDPRGSGNEKLFF,TGCAGTGCTAGAGATCCCCGGGGCAGCGGAAATGAAAAACTGTTTTTT
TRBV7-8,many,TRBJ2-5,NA,CASSSIPGETQYF,TGTGCCAGCAGCTCCATACCCGGCGAGACCCAGTACTTC
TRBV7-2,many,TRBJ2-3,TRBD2,CASSLFREGDTQYF,TGTGCCAGCAGCCTGTTTCGGGAGGGAGATACGCAGTATTTT
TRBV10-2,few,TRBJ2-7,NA,CASSPPGGIVYEQYF,TGCGCCAGCAGTCCCCCGGGCGGGATTGTGTACGAGCAGTACTTC
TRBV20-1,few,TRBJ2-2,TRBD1,CSAADRRGTGELFF,TGCAGTGCCGCGGACAGGCGAGGGACCGGGGAGCTGTTTTTT
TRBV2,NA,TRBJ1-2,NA,CASSDHGAYGYTF,TGTGCCAGCAGTGACCATGGGGCCTATGGCTACACCTTC
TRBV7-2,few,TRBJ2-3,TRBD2,CASSPPGGGGTDTQYF,TGTGCCAGCAGCCCCCCCGGGGGGGGGGGCACAGATACGCAGTATTTT
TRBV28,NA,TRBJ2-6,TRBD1,CASSSLQGAGANVPTF,TGTGCCAGCAGTTCCCTACAGGGGGCTGGGGCCAACGTCCCGACTTTC
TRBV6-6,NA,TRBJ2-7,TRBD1,CASRRDSSSYEQYF,TGTGCCAGCAGAAGGGACAGCTCCTCCTACGAGCAGTACTTC
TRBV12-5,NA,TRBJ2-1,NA,CASGLVEEQFF,TGTGCTAGTGGTTTGGTAGAAGAGCAGTTCTTC
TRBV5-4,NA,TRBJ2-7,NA,CASSVEGDYEQYF,TGTGCCAGCAGTGTCGAAGGGGACTACGAGCAGTACTTC
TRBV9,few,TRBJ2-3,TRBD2,CASAGDTQYF,TGTGCCTCAGCGGGGGATACGCAGTATTTT
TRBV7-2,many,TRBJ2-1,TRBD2,CASSLITGGGGEQFF,TGTGCCAGCAGCTTAATAACGGGGGGTGGCGGGGAGCAGTTCTTC